A selection of T cell receptor beta chains follows, all from one sample in a study of blood T cell repertoires in COVID-19. Data came from immunoSEQ multiplex PCR; TCRdb stores just in-frame clones and leaves some out. Here the sample spans 50,000 to 65,000 clones, around 88% being singletons. Sequenced: peripheral blood. These receptors came from a human donor in a cohort sampled during active COVID-19. The CDR3 runs from the conserved cysteine through the conserved F or W. The order of the fields is D gene, clone size, V gene, J gene, CDR3 DNA, CDR3 protein. A D gene is named only where the DNA matches it firmly. Clone sizes are given selectively: once, few, many, or a class where the clone is expanded.

TRBD1	few	TRBV30	TRBJ2-2	TGTGCCTGGAGAGCTCGACAGGGGATTTTTACGAACACCGGGGAGCTGTTTTTT	CAWRARQGIFTNTGELFF
NA	few	TRBV18	TRBJ2-6	TGTGCCAGCTCACCGAATCAGGGGTCCGGGGCCAACGTCCTGACTTTC	CASSPNQGSGANVLTF
TRBD1	NA	TRBV5-1	TRBJ2-2	TGCGCCAGCAGCTTGGCGACAGGGATAAACACCGGGGAGCTGTTTTTT	CASSLATGINTGELFF
TRBD2	NA	TRBV28	TRBJ2-3	TGTGCCAGCAGTTCCCCGGGACTAGTTGATACGCAGTATTTT	CASSSPGLVDTQYF
NA	NA	TRBV18	TRBJ1-3	TGTGCCAGCTCCGGGGCTCGGGACATGGGAAACACCATATATTTT	CASSGARDMGNTIYF
TRBD1	NA	TRBV6-5	TRBJ2-7	TGTGCCAGCAGTCGAAGTCGGGACAGGGGCCACGAGCAGTACTTC	CASSRSRDRGHEQYF
TRBD1	NA	TRBV14	TRBJ2-7	TGTGCCAGCAGCCAAGAGTTGGCTTGGGGACAGTCCTACGAGCAGTACTTC	CASSQELAWGQSYEQYF
TRBD2	NA	TRBV19	TRBJ2-3	TGTGCCAGTAACGGACTAGCGGGAGGGCAGGATACGCAGTATTTT	CASNGLAGGQDTQYF
TRBD1	NA	TRBV25-1	TRBJ1-5	TGTGCCAGCAGTGGTTTGACAGGGTCGAATCAGCCCCAGCATTTT	CASSGLTGSNQPQHF
NA	NA	TRBV28	TRBJ2-7	TGTGCCAGCAGAATAGCTGGGGCCTCCTACGAGCAGTACTTC	CASRIAGASYEQYF
TRBD2	NA	TRBV7-8	TRBJ2-7	TGTGCCAGCAGCTTAGCCGTTTTAAGCGGGGGAAAGCAGTACTTC	CASSLAVLSGGKQYF
TRBD1	NA	TRBV18	TRBJ1-5	TGTGCCAGCTCCCCTGGGACAGGACTTTATAGCAATCAGCCCCAGCATTTT	CASSPGTGLYSNQPQHF
NA	NA	TRBV21-1	TRBJ2-7	TGTGCCAGCGCATTAGGACAGGGGTACGAGCAGTACTTC	CASALGQGYEQYF
TRBD1	NA	TRBV4-3	TRBJ1-1	TGCGCCAGCAGCCAAGATGGCCGGGACAGGGAAACTTTCTTT	CASSQDGRDRETFF
NA	NA	TRBV5-1	TRBJ2-3	TGCGCCAGCAGCTTGAGCACTAGCTCGGCTAGCACAGATACGCAGTATTTT	CASSLSTSSASTDTQYF
NA	few	TRBV9	TRBJ2-3	TGTGCCAGCAGCGTATCGGCAGATACGCAGTATTTT	CASSVSADTQYF
TRBD2	NA	TRBV28	TRBJ2-7	TGTGCCAGCAGTCCGGGGGTAGCGGGAGGGCGGTACGAGCAGTACTTC	CASSPGVAGGRYEQYF
TRBD1	NA	TRBV5-5	TRBJ1-4	TGTGCCAGCAGGGGGCCGGGACAGGGTGGTGAAAAACTGTTTTTT	CASRGPGQGGEKLFF
TRBD1	NA	TRBV5-1	TRBJ2-2	TGCGCCAGCAGCTTGGTGGGACAGGGTGTCACCGGGGAGCTGTTTTTT	CASSLVGQGVTGELFF
NA	NA	TRBV6-5	TRBJ1-2	TGTGCCAGCTCTACACGGGAGGACTATGGCTACACCTTC	CASSTREDYGYTF
NA	NA	TRBV18	TRBJ1-1	TGTGCCAGCTCACCACCGGCTAGGAACACTGAAGCTTTCTTT	CASSPPARNTEAFF
NA	once	TRBV7-8	TRBJ1-5	TGTGCCAGCAGCTTAGCGGGGTGGGGGGGCAATCAGCCCCAGCATTTT	CASSLAGWGGNQPQHF
NA	NA	TRBV28	TRBJ2-6	TGTGCCAGCAGTTTAAGGCGGCAGATCTACTCTGGGGCCAACGTCCTGACTTTC	CASSLRRQIYSGANVLTF
TRBD1	NA	TRBV20-1	TRBJ1-4	TGCAGTGCTAGTTACAGGGGCGAAAAACTGTTTTTT	CSASYRGEKLFF
TRBD2	once	TRBV7-3	TRBJ2-3	TGTGCCAGCAGCTCTGGACTAGCGGGAGCGATAGATACGCAGTATTTT	CASSSGLAGAIDTQYF
TRBD1	NA	TRBV28	TRBJ2-2	TGTGCCAGCAGTTTCCGGGACAGGGGTTGGGAGCTGTTTTTT	CASSFRDRGWELFF
TRBD2	NA	TRBV3-1/TRBV3-2	TRBJ2-3	TGTGCCAGCAGCCGAGCCCCTAGCGGAACCACAGATACGCAGTATTTT	CASSRAPSGTTDTQYF
TRBD2	NA	TRBV4-1	TRBJ2-1	TGCGCCAGCAGCCAAGATTACGGGACTAGCGGGAGAAATGAGCAGTTCTTC	CASSQDYGTSGRNEQFF
NA	NA	TRBV28	TRBJ1-4	TGTGCCAGCAGTCACTACGGGACACCACGTGAAAAACTGTTTTTT	CASSHYGTPREKLFF
TRBD2	once	TRBV10-2	TRBJ2-7	TGCGCCAGCAGTGATAGCGGGAACGAGCAGTACTTC	CASSDSGNEQYF
TRBD2	NA	TRBV7-2	TRBJ2-5	TGTGCCAGCAGCTTGGAGCGGGAGTGGCAAGAGACCCAGTACTTC	CASSLEREWQETQYF
TRBD1	NA	TRBV6-5	TRBJ1-1	TGTGCCACTGACAGGGGGTCAAGCACTGAAGCTTTCTTT	CATDRGSSTEAFF
NA	NA	TRBV5-1	TRBJ1-2	TGCGCCAGCAGCTCTAGGCTGGTTGGAGACGGCTACACCTTC	CASSSRLVGDGYTF
NA	many	TRBV7-9	TRBJ2-1	TGTGCCAGCGCCCCTGGGCCGGGACACCCCAATGAGCAGTTCTTC	CASAPGPGHPNEQFF
NA	few	TRBV11-3	TRBJ1-1	TGTGCCAGCAGCTTAGGGAGACTGAACACTGAAGCTTTCTTT	CASSLGRLNTEAFF
NA	NA	TRBV4-3	TRBJ2-7	TGCGCCAGCAGCCGTAACAGGGTAAAAACCTACGAGCAGTACTTC	CASSRNRVKTYEQYF
TRBD1	NA	TRBV19	TRBJ1-2	TGTGCCAGTAGCCCCACCACAGGGGGGTCTTATGGCTACACCTTC	CASSPTTGGSYGYTF
TRBD2	NA	TRBV6-5	TRBJ2-5	TGTGCCAGCAGCGGGACTATAAGAGAGACCCAGTACTTC	CASSGTIRETQYF
NA	NA	TRBV6-2/TRBV6-3	TRBJ2-7	TGTGCCAGCAGTTACTCCAGCGGGCCCTACGAGCAGTACTTC	CASSYSSGPYEQYF
NA	NA	TRBV7-3	TRBJ2-5	TGTGCCAGCAGCCTACGACAGGGAGGCGAGACCCAGTACTTC	CASSLRQGGETQYF
TRBD1	NA	TRBV28	TRBJ2-2	TGTGCCAGCAGGCCACGACAGGGGGCGAGTACCGGGGAGCTGTTTTTT	CASRPRQGASTGELFF
NA	once	TRBV10-3	TRBJ2-7	TGTGCCATCAGTGATCCGGGTGGAAGGTACGAGCAGTACTTC	CAISDPGGRYEQYF
NA	NA	TRBV3-1/TRBV3-2	TRBJ1-6	TGTGCCAGCTCGGCGGCAAGCGGGAATTCACCCCTCCACTTT	CASSAASGNSPLHF
NA	NA	TRBV5-1	TRBJ2-7	TGCGCCAGCCAGAATTACGAGCAGTACTTC	CASQNYEQYF
TRBD1	NA	TRBV27	TRBJ2-1	TGTGCCAGCAGTTCGGGACAGTCCTACAATGAGCAGTTCTTC	CASSSGQSYNEQFF
NA	few	TRBV29-1	TRBJ2-5	TGCAGCGTTGGGGACTTCCAAGAGACCCAGTACTTC	CSVGDFQETQYF
NA	NA	TRBV6-5	TRBJ1-1	TGTGCCAGCAGTTACCAGGCGAACACTGAAGCTTTCTTT	CASSYQANTEAFF
NA	NA	TRBV28	TRBJ2-1	TGTGCCAGCAGTGGACATGGACTACCAAATGAGCAGTTCTTC	CASSGHGLPNEQFF
NA	NA	TRBV7-9	TRBJ1-1	TGTGCCAGCAGCTCAACCGACAGGCGGGCTGAAGCTTTCTTT	CASSSTDRRAEAFF
TRBD1	once	TRBV15	TRBJ2-3	TGTGCCACCAGCAGAGATCGTCGAGGGGGACAGTGGTCAGATACGCAGTATTTT	CATSRDRRGGQWSDTQYF
TRBD1	NA	TRBV20-1	TRBJ2-7	TGCAGTGCTGGTGGGAGACAGGGGTCAGACGAGCAGTACTTC	CSAGGRQGSDEQYF
NA	NA	TRBV7-2	TRBJ2-4	TGTGCCAGCAGCAACTCCGGTGGCAGGATAGCCAAAAACATTCAGTACTTC	CASSNSGGRIAKNIQYF
TRBD1	NA	TRBV5-1	TRBJ2-7	TGCGCCAGCAGCCCACTACAGGGGTCCTACGAGCAGTACTTC	CASSPLQGSYEQYF
TRBD2	NA	TRBV5-1	TRBJ2-5	TGCGCCAGCAGCTTGGGATCGTTAGGCGGGGGTAAAGAGACCCAGTACTTC	CASSLGSLGGGKETQYF
NA	NA	TRBV5-6	TRBJ2-1	TGTGCCAGCAGTCGTGGACAGTTCCAATCCTACAATGAGCAGTTCTTC	CASSRGQFQSYNEQFF
TRBD2	NA	TRBV6-2/TRBV6-3	TRBJ2-3	TGTGCCAGCAGTTACCGGACTAGCGGGAGGGCCCGTAGCACAGATACGCAGTATTTT	CASSYRTSGRARSTDTQYF
NA	NA	TRBV11-2	TRBJ2-7	TGTGCCAGCAGCTCAACCCCCGGGGGTTCCTACGAGCAGTACTTC	CASSSTPGGSYEQYF
TRBD2	NA	TRBV28	TRBJ2-1	TGTGCCAGCAGCCCTCCCCGGGGGGGATACAATGAGCAGTTCTTC	CASSPPRGGYNEQFF
TRBD2	NA	TRBV10-1	TRBJ2-7	TGCGCCAGCAGTTTAGGAGCGGGAGAGTACGAGCAGTACTTC	CASSLGAGEYEQYF
NA	few	TRBV5-4	TRBJ2-1	TGTGCCAGCAGCTTGGAAGGGTGGGAGGATTCCAATGAGCAGTTCTTC	CASSLEGWEDSNEQFF